The 6 T cell receptor beta chains below come from one sample, sequenced in a study of cytomegalovirus exposure and HLA in healthy donors (dated by TCRdb to about 2017). The library was prepared using the immunoSEQ multiplex PCR assay. A mixture of 60 forward primers for TCR Vbeta segments and 13 reverse primers for TCR Jbeta segments was used in the multiplex PCR. The table was pulled from immuneACCESS by TCRdb, which kept in-frame rearrangements only. Such tables lose some clones; where checked, under half of the loss comes from unresolved V genes, and the rest has no known cause. In all, the sample holds 180,000 or so clones, and around 80% of those were seen once. The ten largest account for 1.4% of the sample. The sequencing input was PBMCs. The receptors here all came from a man between 18 and 35 years old in good health and CMV-seronegative.

This clone has a handful of counts. The V and J genes are TRBV4-3 and TRBJ2-1; 13 nucleotides line up with TRBD2. Per the germline V gene, CDR1 is LGHNA and CDR2 is YSLEER. This CDR3 spans 17 amino acids. V gave up 4 bases and J gave up 8 bases; unmatched junction bases: 11. The CDR3 bases are TGCGCCAGCAGCCCAAGGACTAGCGGGAGTGGTCGAGATGAGCAGTTCTTC. Residues: CASSPRTSGSGRDEQFF.

The chain is built from TRBV7-9 and TRBJ2-3; 9 positions match TRBD1. Germline loops: CDR1 SEHNR, CDR2 FQNEAQ (reference sequence). This CDR3 comprises 17 residues. After removal of 5 bases from V and 5 bases from J, the junction contained 14 bases not matched to a gene. In DNA, the CDR3 is TGTGCCAGCAGCCCACCCTACGGGACAGGGATGGGAGATACGCAGTATTTT. Translated: CASSPPYGTGMGDTQYF. The variable domain in full, completed from reference TRBV7-9 and TRBJ2-3, reads DTGVSQNPRHKITKRGQNVTFRCDPISEHNRLYWYRQTLGQGPEFLTYFQNEAQLEKSRLLSDRFSAERPKGSFSTLEIQRTEQGDSAMYLCASSPPYGTGMGDTQYFGPGTRLTVL.

The CDR3 coding sequence is TGTGCCATCAGTGAGTCAACGGACAGTGATCAGCCCCAGCATTTT. Translated: CAISESTDSDQPQHF. This sequence joins TRBV10-3 and TRBJ1-5, with D perhaps matching TRBD1 (6 bases). V was trimmed by 0 bases and J by 5 bases, leaving 11 bases between them. The CDR3 loop spans 15 amino acids. Looked up from germline, CDR1 is ENHRY and CDR2 is SYGVKD.

V is TRBV6-1 and J is TRBJ1-2; tentative D call: TRBD1 (5 bases). The length of the CDR3 is 14 residues. Trimming removed 7 bases from V and 2 bases from J, with 14 bases in between. Germline CDR1 MNHNS, CDR2 SASEGT. The CDR3 spells CASKDSPANYGYTF. The CDR3 nucleotides read TGTGCCAGCAAAGACAGTCCCGCAAACTATGGCTACACCTTC.

The rearrangement uses TRBV5-1 and TRBJ2-1; TRBD1 matches 7 bases. The V gene's germline CDR1 is SGHRS and CDR2 YFSETQ. The CDR3 runs 15 residues. Losses at the gene ends were 0 bases for V and 9 bases for J; bases not matched to a gene: 9. DNA for the CDR3: TGCGCCAGCAGCTTGGAGTCCAGGGGGAGCGGTGAGCAGTTCTTC. Its translation is CASSLESRGSGEQFF.

The chain recombines TRBV7-2 with TRBJ2-5; TRBD2 agrees at 13 bases. CDR3 size: 16 residues. Germline CDR1 reads SGHTA; CDR2 reads FQGNSA. The V and J ends lost 7 bases and 7 bases, in that order; junction bases with no gene match: 12. The CDR3 region is CASTHGTSGMGRTQYF. CDR3 DNA: TGTGCCAGCACCCATGGGACTAGCGGGATGGGGCGGACCCAGTACTTC.